These T cell receptor beta chains were read from a single sample in a study of T cell responses to AZD1222 COVID-19 vaccine. Profiled with immunoSEQ multiplex PCR; TCRdb holds only in-frame clones, not every one. The sample lists 150,000 or so clones; about 90% were seen once. This specimen consisted of peripheral blood, obtained on day 0 of AZD1222 vaccination. Receptor source: an adult in good health. The CDR3 runs from the conserved cysteine through the conserved F or W.

V: TRBV5-1
CDR3: CASSLKQVRSYNSPLHF

V: TRBV7-2
CDR3: CASRPSRDKNTEAFF

V: TRBV6-5
CDR3: CASSLLEGSGANVLTF

V: TRBV2
CDR3: CASSSPRTELDEKLFF

V: TRBV19
CDR3: CASSIGQGRKLFF

V: TRBV7-8
CDR3: CASISGTSGNNEQFF

V: TRBV6-1
CDR3: CARCDGGGGGADTQYF

V: TRBV2
CDR3: CASKWGREVEQYF

V: TRBV28
CDR3: CASSRPTRAGIVLEQYF

V: TRBV7-3
CDR3: CASSFTSGSGEQYF

V: TRBV6-1
CDR3: CASSEVLREQYF

V: TRBV5-1
CDR3: CASSTTPVTF

V: TRBV5-6
CDR3: CASSQGDRAYGYTF

V: TRBV5-6
CDR3: CASSPRGASYEQYF

V: TRBV11-2
CDR3: CASSPGTGAPYEQYF

V: TRBV6-2/TRBV6-3
CDR3: CASSYYTDTQYF

V: TRBV5-1
CDR3: CASSLGASQYNEQFF

V: TRBV6-2/TRBV6-3
CDR3: CASSRAGGPPYEQYF

V: TRBV6-5
CDR3: CASSYSRSAYEQYF

V: TRBV28
CDR3: CASSPGGTGNTIYF

V: TRBV4-3
CDR3: CASSLTLTSGRGVNEQFF

V: TRBV21-1
CDR3: CAIYWGGEKLFF

V: TRBV9
CDR3: CASSVAPLGGVTTGELFF

V: TRBV28
CDR3: CASSHPLGQGGNIQYF